This note documents a single TCR beta chain sequence. Libraries were prepared by immunoSEQ multiplex PCR; TCRdb keeps only in-frame clonotypes and omits some of them. This sample has about 61,000 clones, with 87% found just once. The data were taken from a study of PD-1 blockade in classical Hodgkin lymphoma. The time point was: cycle 4 day 1 (C4D1), after six to seven weeks of nivolumab. After autologous stem cell transplantation all patients relapsed, and prior brentuximab vedotin exposure differed between cohorts. Germline CDR1 reads SEHNR; CDR2 reads FQNEAQ (reference sequence). Germline trimming cut 0 bases from V and 9 bases from J; bases unmatched to any gene: 9. The CDR3 totals 17 residues.

The sequence came from a human donor with classical Hodgkin lymphoma. The V and J genes are TRBV7-9 and TRBJ1-6; TRBD1 aligns across 9 bases. The sample here was peripheral blood mononuclear cells (PBMCs), taken before the fourth cycle of nivolumab. The DNA of the CDR3 is TGTGCCAGCAGCTTAGCTATGGGACAGGGACTTCGTTCACCCCTCCACTTT. This translates into CASSLAMGQGLRSPLHF.